This T cell receptor beta chain was sequenced during a study of blood T cells in healthy people across ages. Details on this clonotype: Its antigen is currently unknown.

General observations from the study: Long-lived donors exceeded aged donors in naive CD4+ cells and diversity.

Each of the donors had approximately 10 milliliters of peripheral blood drawn into EDTA-treated Vacutainer tubes. The germline V gene encodes CDR1 SGDLS and CDR2 YYNGEE. V was trimmed by 5 bases and J by 1 base, leaving 9 bases between them. This CDR3 is 13 amino acids long. The use of a sample-barcoded 5' primer and a J-beta primer mix characterized a second PCR of about 6 to 12 cycles. One entry per CDR3 protein results from TCRdb running MiXCR on the 5' RACE reads. The repertoire has around 710,000 distinct CDR3 sequences, 43% of them found once; the top ten carry around a fifth. The sequenced material came from blood. The TCR was taken from a woman aged 55-70 years in good health. The rearrangement joins TRBV9 to TRBJ1-1; D is undetermined. CDR3 bases: TGTGCCAGCAGGAGAGACGGGAACACTGAAGCTTTCTTT. This encodes CASRRDGNTEAFF.